This T cell receptor (beta chain) was documented in a study of radiotherapy plus CTLA-4 blockade in lung cancer. Whole-study context: Objective responses emerged in around 19% of patients, and roughly 30% attained disease control. Study findings and constraints: Interferon-beta, together with early blood T cell clone dynamics, reportedly best predicted response.

This clone appeared a few times. What it binds is not known. Chemo-refractory metastatic non-small-cell lung cancer patients were treated with focal radiation plus CTLA-4 blockade with ipilimumab. The method was immunoSEQ multiplex PCR; TCRdb's version includes in-frame clones alone and lacks a portion of them. The sample holds tens of thousands of clones, over 70% seen once. CDR1 and CDR2 from the germline V gene are SGHRS and YFSETQ. Trimming cost V 0 bases and J 7 bases; bases outside gene matches: 7. The CDR3 has 16 residues. Sequences were derived from peripheral blood, sampled from a patient treated with radiotherapy plus ipilimumab. The gene calls are TRBV5-1 and TRBJ2-2, with TRBD2 matching over 9 bases. The TCR sequence derives from a human donor with non-small cell lung cancer who had a partial response to radiotherapy plus ipilimumab. Some clones in this sample may be carry-over from other donors' samples. The DNA for the CDR3 is TGCGCCAGCAGCTTGGCGGGCGGGAGGGCCAGCGGGGAGCTGTTTTTT. It is translated as CASSLAGGRASGELFF.